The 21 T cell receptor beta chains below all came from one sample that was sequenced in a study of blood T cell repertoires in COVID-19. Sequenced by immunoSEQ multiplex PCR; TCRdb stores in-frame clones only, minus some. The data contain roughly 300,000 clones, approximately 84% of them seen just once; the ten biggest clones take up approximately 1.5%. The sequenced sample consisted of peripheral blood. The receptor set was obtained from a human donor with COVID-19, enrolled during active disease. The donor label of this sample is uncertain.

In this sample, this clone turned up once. CDR3 region: CASSQESLKRYGYTF. In nucleotides, the CDR3 is TGTGCCAGCAGCCAAGAAAGCCTTAAACGCTATGGCTACACCTTC. The chain employs TRBV3-1 (or the pseudogene TRBV3-2) and TRBJ1-2; D uncertain. The CDR3 extends over 15 amino acids. V was clipped by 0 bases and J by 4 bases, with 12 bases between them. Germline assignment: CDR1 LGHDT and CDR2 YNNKEL (reference sequence).

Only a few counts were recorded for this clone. The CDR3 loop is CATSRGGQQETQYF. CDR3 in DNA: TGTGCCACCAGCAGAGGGGGACAACAGGAGACCCAGTACTTC. V is TRBV15 and J is TRBJ2-5; possible D gene TRBD1, 6 bases. The CDR3 has 14 amino acids. Germline V gene data show CDR1 as LNHNV and CDR2 as YYDKDF (reference sequence). The V and J ends lost 1 base and 5 bases respectively, with 11 bases between them.

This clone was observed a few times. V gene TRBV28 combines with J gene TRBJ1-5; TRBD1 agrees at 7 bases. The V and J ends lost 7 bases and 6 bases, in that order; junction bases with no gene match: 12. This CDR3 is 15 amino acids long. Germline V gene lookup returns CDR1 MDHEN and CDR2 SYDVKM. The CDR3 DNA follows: TGTGCCAGCACAGAAAACAGGGGCGTAACTCAGCCCCAGCATTTT. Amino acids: CASTENRGVTQPQHF.

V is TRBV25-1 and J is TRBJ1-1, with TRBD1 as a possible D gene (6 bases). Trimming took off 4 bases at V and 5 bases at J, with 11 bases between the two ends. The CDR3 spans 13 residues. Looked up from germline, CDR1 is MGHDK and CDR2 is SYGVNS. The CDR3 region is CASSVNRETEAFF. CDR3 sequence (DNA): TGTGCCAGCAGTGTTAACAGGGAAACTGAAGCTTTCTTT.

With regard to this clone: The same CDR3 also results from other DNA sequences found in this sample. The CDR3 here is CASSLPSRETQYF. The CDR3 bases are TGTGCCAGCAGTCTACCTTCTCGAGAGACCCAGTACTTC. V is TRBV28 and J is TRBJ2-5; D uncertain. Germline assignment: CDR1 MDHEN and CDR2 SYDVKM. This CDR3 contains 13 residues. V was shortened by 5 bases and J by 4 bases, with 11 bases between the two germline ends.

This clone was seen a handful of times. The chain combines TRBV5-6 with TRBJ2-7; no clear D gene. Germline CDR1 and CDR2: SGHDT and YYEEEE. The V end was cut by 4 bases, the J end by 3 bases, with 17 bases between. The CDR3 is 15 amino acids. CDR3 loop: CASSPEMAPGYEQYF. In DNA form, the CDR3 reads TGTGCCAGCAGCCCTGAGATGGCACCAGGCTACGAGCAGTACTTC.

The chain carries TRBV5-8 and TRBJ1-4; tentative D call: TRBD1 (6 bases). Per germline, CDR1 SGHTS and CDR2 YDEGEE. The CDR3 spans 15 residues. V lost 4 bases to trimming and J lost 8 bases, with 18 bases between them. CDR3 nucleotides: TGTGCCAGCAGCAGGGCCCTGGGGGCGGGCGAAAAACTGTTTTTT. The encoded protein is CASSRALGAGEKLFF.

The CDR3: CASSLPQTGIHEQFF. CDR3 nucleotide sequence: TGTGCCAGCAGCTTACCCCAGACAGGGATACATGAGCAGTTCTTC. The chain recombines TRBV7-2 with TRBJ2-1; 7 nucleotides agree with TRBD1. Germline CDR1 is SGHTA and CDR2 is FQGNSA. CDR3 size: 15 residues. Trimming at V came to 2 bases and at J to 8 bases, leaving 9 bases not matched to a gene.

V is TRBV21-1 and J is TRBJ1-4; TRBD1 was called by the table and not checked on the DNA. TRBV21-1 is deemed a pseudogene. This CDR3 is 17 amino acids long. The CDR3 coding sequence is TGTGCCAGCAGCAAATGGGGTCAGGACAGGAAATATGAAAAACTGTTTTTT. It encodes CASSKWGQDRKYEKLFF.

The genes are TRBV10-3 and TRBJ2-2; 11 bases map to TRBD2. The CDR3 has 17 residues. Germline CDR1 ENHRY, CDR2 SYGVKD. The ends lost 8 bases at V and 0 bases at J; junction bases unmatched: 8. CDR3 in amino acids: CAISGTSGPANTGELFF. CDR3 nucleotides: TGTGCCATCTCTGGGACTAGCGGCCCCGCGAACACCGGGGAGCTGTTTTTT.

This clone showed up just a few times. CDR3 amino acids: CASSFLGPSEPQHF. The CDR3 DNA reads TGTGCCAGCAGCTTCCTTGGGCCAAGTGAGCCCCAGCATTTT. The chain links TRBV5-6 to TRBJ1-5; D call uncertain. Germline values: CDR1 SGHDT, CDR2 YYEEEE. The length of the CDR3 is 14 residues. V lost 2 bases, J lost 8 bases, and 14 bases lay in between.

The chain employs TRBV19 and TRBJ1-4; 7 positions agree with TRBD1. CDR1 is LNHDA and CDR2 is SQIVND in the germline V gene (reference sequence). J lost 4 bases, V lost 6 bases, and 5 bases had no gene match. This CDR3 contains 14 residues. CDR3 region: CASSGQAINEKLFF. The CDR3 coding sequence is TGTGCCAGTAGCGGACAGGCGATTAATGAAAAACTGTTTTTT.

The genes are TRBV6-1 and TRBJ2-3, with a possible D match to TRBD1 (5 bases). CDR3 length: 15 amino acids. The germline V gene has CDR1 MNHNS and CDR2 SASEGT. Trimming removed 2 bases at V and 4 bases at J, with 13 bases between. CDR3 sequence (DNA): TGTGCCAGCAGTGAACGTCAAGCAGGGTCAGATACGCAGTATTTT. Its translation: CASSERQAGSDTQYF.

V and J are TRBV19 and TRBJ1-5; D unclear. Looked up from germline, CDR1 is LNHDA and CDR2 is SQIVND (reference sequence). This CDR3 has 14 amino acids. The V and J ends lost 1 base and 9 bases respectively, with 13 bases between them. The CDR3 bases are TGTGCCAGTAGTATAGCGGAGCACGCGGTGCCCCAGCATTTT. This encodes CASSIAEHAVPQHF.

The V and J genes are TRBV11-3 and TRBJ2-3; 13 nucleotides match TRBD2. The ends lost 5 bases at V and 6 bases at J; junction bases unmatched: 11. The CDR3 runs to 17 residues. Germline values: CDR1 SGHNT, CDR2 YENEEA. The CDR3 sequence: CASSTPGLAGFRDTQYF. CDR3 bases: TGTGCCAGCAGCACACCGGGACTAGCGGGATTTCGGGATACGCAGTATTTT.

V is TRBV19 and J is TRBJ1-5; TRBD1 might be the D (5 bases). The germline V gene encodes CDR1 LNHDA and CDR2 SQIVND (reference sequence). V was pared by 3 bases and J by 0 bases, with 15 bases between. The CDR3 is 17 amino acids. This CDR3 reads CASSMEQATYSNQPQHF. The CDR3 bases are TGTGCCAGTAGTATGGAACAGGCAACCTATAGCAATCAGCCCCAGCATTTT.

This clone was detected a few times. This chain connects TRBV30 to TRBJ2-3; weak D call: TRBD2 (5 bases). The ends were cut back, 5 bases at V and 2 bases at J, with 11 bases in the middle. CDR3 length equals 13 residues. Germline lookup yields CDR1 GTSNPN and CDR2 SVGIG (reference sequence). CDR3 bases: TGTGCCTGGGGACTGGAGGTCACAGATACGCAGTATTTT. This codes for CAWGLEVTDTQYF. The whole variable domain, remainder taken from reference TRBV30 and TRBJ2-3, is SQTIHQWPATLVQPVGSPLSLECTVEGTSNPNLYWYRQAAGRGLQLLFYSVGIGQISSEVPQNLSASRPQDRQFILSSKKLLLSDSGFYLCAWGLEVTDTQYFGPGTRLTVL.

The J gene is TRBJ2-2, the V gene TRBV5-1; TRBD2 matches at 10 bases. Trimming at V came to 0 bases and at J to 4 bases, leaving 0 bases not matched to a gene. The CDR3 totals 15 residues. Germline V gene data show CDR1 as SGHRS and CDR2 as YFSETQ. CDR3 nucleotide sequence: TGCGCCAGCAGCTTGGGGACTAGCGGCACCGGGGAGCTGTTTTTT. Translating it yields CASSLGTSGTGELFF.

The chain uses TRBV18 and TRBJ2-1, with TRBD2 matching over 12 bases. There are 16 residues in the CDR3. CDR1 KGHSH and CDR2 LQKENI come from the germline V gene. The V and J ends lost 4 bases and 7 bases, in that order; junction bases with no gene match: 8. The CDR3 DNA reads TGTGCCAGCTCACTAAACCTAGCGGGAGGGCCGAATGAGCAGTTCTTC. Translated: CASSLNLAGGPNEQFF.

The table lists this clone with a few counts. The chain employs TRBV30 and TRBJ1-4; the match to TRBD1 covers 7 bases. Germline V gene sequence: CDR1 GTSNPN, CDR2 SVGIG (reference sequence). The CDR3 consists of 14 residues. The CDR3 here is CIGTAPPANEKLFF. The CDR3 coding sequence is TGTATCGGGACAGCCCCTCCGGCTAATGAAAAACTGTTTTTT.

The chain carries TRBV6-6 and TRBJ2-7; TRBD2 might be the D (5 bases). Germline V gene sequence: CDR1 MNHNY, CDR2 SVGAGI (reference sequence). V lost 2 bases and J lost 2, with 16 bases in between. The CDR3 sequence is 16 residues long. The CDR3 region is CASSYKGPEEAYEQYF. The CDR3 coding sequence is TGTGCCAGCAGTTACAAAGGTCCGGAGGAGGCCTACGAGCAGTACTTC.